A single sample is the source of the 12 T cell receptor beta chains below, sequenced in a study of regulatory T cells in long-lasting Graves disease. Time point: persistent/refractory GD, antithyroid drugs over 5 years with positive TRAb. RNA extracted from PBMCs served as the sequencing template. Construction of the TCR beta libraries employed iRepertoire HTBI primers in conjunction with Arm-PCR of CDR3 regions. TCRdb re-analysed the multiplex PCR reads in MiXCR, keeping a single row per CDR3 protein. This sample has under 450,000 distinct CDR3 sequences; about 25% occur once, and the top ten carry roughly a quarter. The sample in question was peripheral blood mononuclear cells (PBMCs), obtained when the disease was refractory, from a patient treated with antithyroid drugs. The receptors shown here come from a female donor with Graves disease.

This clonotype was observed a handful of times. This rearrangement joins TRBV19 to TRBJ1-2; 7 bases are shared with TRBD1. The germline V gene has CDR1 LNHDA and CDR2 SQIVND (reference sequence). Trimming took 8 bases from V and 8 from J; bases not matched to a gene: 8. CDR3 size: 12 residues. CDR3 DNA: TGTGCCAGTGAGGGGACAGCTATGGGCTACACCTTC. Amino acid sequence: CASEGTAMGYTF.

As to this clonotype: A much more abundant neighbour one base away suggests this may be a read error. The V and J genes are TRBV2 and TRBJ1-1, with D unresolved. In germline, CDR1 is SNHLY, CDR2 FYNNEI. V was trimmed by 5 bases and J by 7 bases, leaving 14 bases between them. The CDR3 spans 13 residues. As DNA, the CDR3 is TGTGCCAGCAGTACAAGGTTGGAGCGTGAAGCTTTCTTT. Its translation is CASSTRLEREAFF.

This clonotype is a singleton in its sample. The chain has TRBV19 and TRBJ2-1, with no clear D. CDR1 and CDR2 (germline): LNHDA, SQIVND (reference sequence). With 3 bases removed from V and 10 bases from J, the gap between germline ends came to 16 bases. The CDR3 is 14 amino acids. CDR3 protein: CASSIGKSTPEQFF. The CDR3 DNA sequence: TGTGCCAGTAGTATTGGTAAATCCACACCCGAGCAGTTCTTC.

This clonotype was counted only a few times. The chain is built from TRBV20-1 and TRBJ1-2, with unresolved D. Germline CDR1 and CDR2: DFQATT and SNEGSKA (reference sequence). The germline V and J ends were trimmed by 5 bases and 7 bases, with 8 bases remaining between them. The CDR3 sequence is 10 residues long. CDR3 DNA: TGCAGTGCTTCCGGGTCTGGCTACACCTTC. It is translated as CSASGSGYTF.

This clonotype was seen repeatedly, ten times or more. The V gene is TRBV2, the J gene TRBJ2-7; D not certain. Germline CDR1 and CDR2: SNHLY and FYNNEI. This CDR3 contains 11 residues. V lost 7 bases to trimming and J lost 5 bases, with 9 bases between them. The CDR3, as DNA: TGTGCCAGCACCGCTCTGAACGAGCAGTACTTC. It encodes CASTALNEQYF. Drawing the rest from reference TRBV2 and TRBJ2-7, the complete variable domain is EPEVTQTPSHQVTQMGQEVILRCVPISNHLYFYWYRQILGQKVEFLVSFYNNEISEKSEIFDDQFSVERPDGSNFTLKIRSTKLEDSAMYFCASTALNEQYFGPGTRLTVT.

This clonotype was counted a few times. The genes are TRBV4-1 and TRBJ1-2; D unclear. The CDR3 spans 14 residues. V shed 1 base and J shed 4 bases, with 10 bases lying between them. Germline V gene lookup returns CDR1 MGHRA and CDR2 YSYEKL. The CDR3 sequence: CASSQVAAAYGYTF. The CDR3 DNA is TGCGCCAGCAGCCAAGTCGCGGCAGCCTATGGCTACACCTTC.

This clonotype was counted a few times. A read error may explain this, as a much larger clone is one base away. The CDR3 DNA sequence: TGTGCCAGCAGTCTTGACAGCGATAGCAATCAGCCCCGGCATTTT. It encodes CASSLDSDSNQPRHF. The V gene is TRBV28, the J gene TRBJ1-5, with D possibly being TRBD1 (5 bases). Looked up from germline, CDR1 is MDHEN and CDR2 is SYDVKM. The CDR3 is 15 amino acids.

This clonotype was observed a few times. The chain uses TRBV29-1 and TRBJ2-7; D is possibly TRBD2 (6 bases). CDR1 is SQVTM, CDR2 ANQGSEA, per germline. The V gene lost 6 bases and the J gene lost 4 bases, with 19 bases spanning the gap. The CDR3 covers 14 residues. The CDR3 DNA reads TGCAGCGTCCCCAGTGACGGGAGTTCATACGAGCAGTACTTC. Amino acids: CSVPSDGSSYEQYF.

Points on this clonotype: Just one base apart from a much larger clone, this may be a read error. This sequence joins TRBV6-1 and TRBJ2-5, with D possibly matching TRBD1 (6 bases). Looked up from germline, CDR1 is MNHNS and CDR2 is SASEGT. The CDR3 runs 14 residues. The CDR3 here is CAGSESGRGETQYF. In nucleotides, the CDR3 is TGTGCCGGCAGTGAATCTGGCAGGGGAGAGACCCAGTACTTC.

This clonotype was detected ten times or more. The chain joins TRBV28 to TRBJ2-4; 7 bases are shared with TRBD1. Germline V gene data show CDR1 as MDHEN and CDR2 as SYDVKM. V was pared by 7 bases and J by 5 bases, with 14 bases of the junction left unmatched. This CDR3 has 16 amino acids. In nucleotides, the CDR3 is TGTGCCAGCACCTATTATGGGCAGGGGGACGAAAACATTCAGTACTTC. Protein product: CASTYYGQGDENIQYF.

CDR3 DNA sequence: TGTGCCAGTAGGCGGATAACAGGGGGGAACACTGAAGCTTTCTTT. Translation: CASRRITGGNTEAFF. The chain couples TRBV19 to TRBJ1-1; TRBD1 matches at 8 bases. Germline V gene lookup returns CDR1 LNHDA and CDR2 SQIVND (reference sequence). The CDR3 covers 15 residues. Losses at the gene ends were 6 bases for V and 1 base for J; bases not matched to a gene: 7.

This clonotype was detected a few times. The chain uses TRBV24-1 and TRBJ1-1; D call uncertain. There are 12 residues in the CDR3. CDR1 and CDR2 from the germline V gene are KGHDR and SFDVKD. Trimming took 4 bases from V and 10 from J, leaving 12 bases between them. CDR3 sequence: CATSDEFRGAFF. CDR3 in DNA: TGTGCCACCAGTGACGAATTTCGAGGAGCTTTCTTT.